Sequencing of this TCR beta chain was carried out in a study of blood T cell repertoires in COVID-19. Study as a whole: PBMCs, B-cell-depleted T cells, or T cells provided the cDNA or gDNA that made up the material.

Generated by immunoSEQ multiplex PCR, the TCRdb table keeps only in-frame clones and is missing some. The profile shows more than 400,000 clones, about 85% of them singletons. In this sample, this clone turned up a few times. The TCR originated in a woman aged 18-30 years who had recovered from COVID-19. The specimen was PBMCs or T cells enriched from blood (not recorded which).

The chain's CDR3 is CAWKQILGTGRTEAFF. DNA of the CDR3: TGTGCCTGGAAGCAAATATTGGGGACAGGGCGCACTGAAGCTTTCTTT. This chain connects TRBV30 to TRBJ1-1, with 9 nucleotides matching TRBD1. V dropped 4 bases and J dropped 4; count of bases not matched to a gene: 13. The CDR3 loop spans 16 amino acids. The germline CDR1 and CDR2 sequences are GTSNPN and SVGIG (reference sequence).